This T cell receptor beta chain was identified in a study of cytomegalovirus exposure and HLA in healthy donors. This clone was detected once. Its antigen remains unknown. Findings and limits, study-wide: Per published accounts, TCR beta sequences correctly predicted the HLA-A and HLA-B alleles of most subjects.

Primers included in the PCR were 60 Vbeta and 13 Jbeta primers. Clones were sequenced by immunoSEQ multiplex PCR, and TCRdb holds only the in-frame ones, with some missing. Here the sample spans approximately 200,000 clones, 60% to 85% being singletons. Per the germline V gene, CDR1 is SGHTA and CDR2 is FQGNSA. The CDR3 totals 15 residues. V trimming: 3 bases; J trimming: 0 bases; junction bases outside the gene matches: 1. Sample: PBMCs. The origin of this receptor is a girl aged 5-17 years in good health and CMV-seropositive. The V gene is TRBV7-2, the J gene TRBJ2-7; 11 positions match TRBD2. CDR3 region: CASSFGTSGSYEQYF. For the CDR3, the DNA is TGTGCCAGCAGCTTCGGGACTAGCGGCTCCTACGAGCAGTACTTC.